A selection of T cell receptor beta chains follows, all from one sample in a study of control samples from healthy donors and cancer patients. TCRdb's copy holds only in-frame clones and misses some; the assay was immunoSEQ multiplex PCR. Of 70,000 to 95,000 clones listed, roughly nine tenths are singletons. The sample comprised blood. These receptors were taken from a woman younger than 45 in good health. Both conserved end residues are part of each CDR3.

TRBJ2-7	TRBV2	CASSWTSGSSEQYF
TRBJ2-2	TRBV2	CASTRGAGVNTGELFF
TRBJ2-3	TRBV5-1	CASSPETRRTDTQYF
TRBJ2-7	TRBV28	CASSSPPGLADSYEQYF
TRBJ2-2	TRBV11-3	CASSRQANTGELFF
TRBJ1-5	TRBV4-1	CASSQDAGTQPQHF
TRBJ2-2	TRBV2	CASRGGEGAPGELFF
TRBJ2-2	TRBV7-9	CASSDRTDTGELFF
TRBJ1-1	TRBV7-2	CASSSNVLGGTEAFF
TRBJ2-3	TRBV7-3	CASSLNPGLAGSGDTQYF
TRBJ2-1	TRBV3-1/TRBV3-2	CASSRLQGKQFF
TRBJ2-3	TRBV4-1	CASSQDPGLETDTQYF
TRBJ1-2	TRBV13	CASSSAGGFTYNYGYTF
TRBJ1-4	TRBV6-5	CASRIRGPNEKLFF
TRBJ1-6	TRBV6-6	CASNEDSNNSPLHF